These 6 T cell receptor beta chains were sequenced from one sample in a study of identical twins. TCRdb used MiXCR to reprocess the 5' RACE reads, holding one entry per CDR3 protein. The sample lists 500,000 or so distinct CDR3 sequences, about 20% occurring once. In addition, the sample was reused for a study of T cells expressing NK-cell markers.

Sequencing input: CD4+ T cells sorted from blood. These receptors were collected from a woman aged 18-29 years in good health.

This clonotype showed up just a few times. The CDR3 loop reads CASSSSGHQETQYF. In DNA, the CDR3 is TGTGCCAGCTCGTCCTCGGGGCACCAAGAGACCCAGTACTTC. This chain joins TRBV18 and TRBJ2-5; D may match TRBD1 or TRBD2 (5 bases each). V lost 6 bases and J lost 0, with 11 bases in between. The germline CDR1 and CDR2 sequences are KGHSH and LQKENI. The CDR3 spans 14 residues.

The chain recombines TRBV5-1 with TRBJ2-7, with a weak D call TRBD1 (5 bases). The germline gives CDR1 SGHRS, CDR2 YFSETQ. Trimming stripped 5 bases from V and 5 bases from J, with 14 bases between. This CDR3 is 13 amino acids long. The chain's CDR3 is CASRSRETDEQYF. The CDR3 coding sequence is TGCGCCAGCAGGTCCAGGGAAACCGACGAGCAGTACTTC.

This clonotype showed up just a few times. This rearrangement joins TRBV4-1 to TRBJ2-3; TRBD2 matches at 8 bases. With 0 bases clipped from V and 1 base from J, the junction kept 3 bases outside the gene matches. Per germline, CDR1 MGHRA and CDR2 YSYEKL. The CDR3 consists of 16 residues. This CDR3 reads CASSQDGAGGTDTQYF. The CDR3 DNA sequence: TGCGCCAGCAGCCAAGATGGAGCGGGGGGCACAGATACGCAGTATTTT.

This clonotype has a handful of counts. The V and J genes are TRBV20-1 and TRBJ1-1; D remains ambiguous. The CDR3 spans 14 residues. The V end was cut by 2 bases, the J end by 4 bases, with 14 bases between. CDR1 DFQATT and CDR2 SNEGSKA come from the germline V gene (reference sequence). The CDR3 DNA is TGCAGTGCTAGATCGGGGATCCGAATCACTGAAGCTTTCTTT. The encoded protein is CSARSGIRITEAFF.

The chain uses TRBV29-1 and TRBJ2-2; 14 nucleotides align to TRBD2. The CDR3 length is 14 residues. The V gene's germline CDR1 is SQVTM and CDR2 ANQGSEA. Losses at the gene ends were 6 bases for V and 4 bases for J; bases not matched to a gene: 1. CDR3 sequence (DNA): TGCAGCGTCGGACTAGCGGGGGGCACCGGGGAGCTGTTTTTT. It translates to CSVGLAGGTGELFF.

This clonotype was detected only a few times. V and J are TRBV7-9 and TRBJ1-1, with D possibly matching TRBD1 (6 bases). V was trimmed by 1 base and J by 6 bases, leaving 9 bases between them. Germline values: CDR1 SEHNR, CDR2 FQNEAQ (reference sequence). The CDR3 is made up of 13 amino acids. For the CDR3, the DNA is TGTGCCAGCAGCTTAGATCAGGGGTCTGAAGCTTTCTTT. It encodes CASSLDQGSEAFF. Together with reference TRBV7-9 and TRBJ1-1, the CDR3 gives the full variable domain: DTGVSQNPRHKITKRGQNVTFRCDPISEHNRLYWYRQTLGQGPEFLTYFQNEAQLEKSRLLSDRFSAERPKGSFSTLEIQRTEQGDSAMYLCASSLDQGSEAFFGQGTRLTVV.